Included here is one T cell receptor (beta chain) sequence, with context. The sample originates from a study of blood T cell repertoires in COVID-19. Study-wide context: Samples representing acute and convalescent COVID-19 were sourced from the United States, Italy and Spain. T cells, B-cell-depleted T cells, or PBMCs supplied cDNA or gDNA.

Using immunoSEQ multiplex PCR, the repertoire was profiled, and TCRdb retains in-frame clones only, with some absent. The table has around 300,000 clones, approximately 90% seen once. It was during active infection that Seattle patients were enrolled and then longitudinally followed. This CDR3 is 14 amino acids long. Trimming left V 6 bases short and J 0 bases short, with 8 bases between. Germline V CDR1 and CDR2: MNHNS, SASEGT. Material for sequencing was peripheral blood. The chain links TRBV6-1 to TRBJ2-2; D is possibly TRBD1 (5 bases). The TCR originated in a woman in her 30s with COVID-19, enrolled during active disease. As DNA, the CDR3 is TGTGCCAGCAGGGGGCCATCGAACACCGGGGAGCTGTTTTTT. Translating gives CASRGPSNTGELFF.